This T cell receptor beta chain was captured by sequencing in a study of post-analysis software for immune sequencing data. Broader study findings: TRBV5-6, TRBV5-1 and TRBV20-1 were among several TRBV segments more frequent in patients than controls.

This clonotype was picked up one time. Its antigen is currently unknown. The CDR3 is 17 amino acids. Trimming took 6 bases from V and 7 from J; bases not matched to a gene: 17. Unique molecular identifiers were built into the TCR beta cDNA libraries. TCRdb processed the PCR reads anew with MiXCR; each CDR3 protein has one entry. Among more than 450,000 distinct CDR3 sequences, 34% were seen once, and the ten largest hold around 5.9%. The receptor's source is a girl under 18 with multiple sclerosis. This chain links TRBV12-3 or TRBV12-4 with TRBJ1-4; the match to TRBD1 covers 7 bases. Material: blood. The CDR3, as DNA: TGTGCCAGCAGCCGAGGACAGACAGGGCTCGTTAGTGAAAAACTGTTTTTT. Its protein product is CASSRGQTGLVSEKLFF.